Below, 3 T cell receptor beta chains from the same sample are listed, as sequenced in a study of T cell repertoires in cytomegalovirus infection. TCRdb reprocessed the reads via MiXCR and lists one record per CDR3 protein. The sample holds 650,000 to 900,000 distinct CDR3 sequences, about 30% seen once. No antigen has been assigned to these receptors. Sequenced here: cultured CD8+ T cells from PBMCs, sampled from culture after CMV antigen stimulation. The receptor set was obtained from a human donor in good health (CMV status not recorded). Some clones in this sample may be carry-over from other donors' samples.

The table lists this clonotype with many counts. One end of the junction does not line up with germline, which may come from a read error. This chain uses TRBV7-7 with TRBJ1-1; maybe TRBD1 (6 bases). Germline V gene lookup returns CDR1 SSHAT and CDR2 FNYEAQ (reference sequence). The CDR3 loop spans 19 amino acids. The CDR3 region is CASSLGRLRDLDRNTEAFF. For the CDR3, the DNA is TGTGCTAGCAGCTTAGGACGGCTTAGAGATCTGGACAGGAACACTGAAGCTTTCTTT. The full variable domain, rest sourced from reference TRBV7-7 and TRBJ1-1, is GAGVSQSPRYKVTKRGQDVTLRCDPISSHATLYWYQQALGQGPEFLTYFNYEAQPDKSGLPSDRFSAERPEGSISTLTIQRTEQRDSAMYRCASSLGRLRDLDRNTEAFFGQGTRLTVV.

This sequence joins TRBV20-1 and TRBJ2-7; unclear D gene. The CDR3 loop spans 14 amino acids. Trimming took 6 bases from V and 0 from J, leaving 15 bases between them. Looked up from germline, CDR1 is DFQATT and CDR2 is SNEGSKA (reference sequence). The CDR3 DNA sequence: TGCAGTGCCCATCCCCGACAAGACTCCTACGAGCAGTACGTC. Translated: CSAHPRQDSYEQYV.

The V gene is TRBV6-1, the J gene TRBJ1-4; D gene uncertain. V lost 7 bases, J lost 2 bases, and 11 bases lay in between. The CDR3 consists of 14 residues. Germline V CDR1 and CDR2: MNHNS, SASEGT. DNA for the CDR3: TGTGCCAGCACCGCGGATCTTACTAATGAAAAACTGTTTTTT. This gives the protein CASTADLTNEKLFF.